A single sample gave rise to the 20 T cell receptor beta chains below, sequenced in a study of T cell changes during pregnancy in multiple sclerosis. TCRdb's copy holds only in-frame clones and misses some; the assay was immunoSEQ multiplex PCR. Counted here are about 110,000 clones, around 93% occurring once; the ten biggest clones make up around 1.5%. The sample in question was peripheral blood, obtained after pregnancy. All receptors come from a female donor with multiple sclerosis, enrolled in a pregnancy study.

This chain uses TRBV5-1 with TRBJ2-7, with 11 bases that match TRBD1. Germline trimming cut 3 bases from V and 5 bases from J; bases unmatched to any gene: 7. Per germline, CDR1 SGHRS and CDR2 YFSETQ. The CDR3 consists of 15 residues. CDR3 in DNA: TGCGCCAGCAGCTCCGGACAGGGGGCAGTCGACGAGCAGTACTTC. Translation: CASSSGQGAVDEQYF.

This rearrangement joins TRBV28 to TRBJ1-2; D gene unclear. The germline V gene has CDR1 MDHEN and CDR2 SYDVKM. This CDR3 region has 14 residues. The V end lost 1 base, the J end lost 4 bases, and 10 bases lay between the germline ends. CDR3: CASSLLRGSYGYTF. The CDR3 DNA reads TGTGCCAGCAGTTTATTGCGGGGAAGCTATGGCTACACCTTC.

There are a few counts of this clone. The V call is TRBV2, the J call TRBJ1-4; possible D gene TRBD1, 6 bases. CDR1 SNHLY and CDR2 FYNNEI come from the germline V gene. The CDR3 runs to 13 residues. Trimming cost V 8 bases and J 0 bases, with 7 bases left between them. The CDR3, as DNA: TGTGCCAGCCAGGGGTCAACTAATGAAAAACTGTTTTTT. Amino acid sequence: CASQGSTNEKLFF.

This clone occurred once. The chain has TRBV6-5 and TRBJ1-5; 8 nucleotides match TRBD1. The germline gives CDR1 MNHEY, CDR2 SVGAGI. Trimming cost V 7 bases and J 4 bases; bases outside gene matches: 3. The CDR3 contains 13 residues. The chain's CDR3 is CASKQGVNQPQHF. The CDR3 bases are TGTGCCAGCAAACAGGGGGTGAATCAGCCCCAGCATTTT.

This chain joins TRBV6-5 and TRBJ1-2, with 8 bases identical to TRBD1. The CDR3 covers 14 residues. Germline V gives CDR1 MNHEY, CDR2 SVGAGI. V was clipped by 6 bases and J by 1 base; unmatched bases: 4. The CDR3 nucleotides read TGTGCCAGCAGAAGGACAGGGAGTAACTATGGCTACACCTTC. Its translation is CASRRTGSNYGYTF.

This clone has a single count. This chain joins TRBV5-1 and TRBJ2-3; the D gene is possibly TRBD2 (7 bases). In germline, CDR1 is SGHRS, CDR2 YFSETQ. The CDR3 is 18 amino acids. V gave up 4 bases and J gave up 6 bases, with 27 bases separating them. The CDR3 here is CASSLGDGGTARGDTQYF. The CDR3 region has the DNA TGCGCCAGCAGCCTGGGGGACGGGGGGACCGCTAGGGGGGATACGCAGTATTTT.

The rearrangement uses TRBV30 and TRBJ1-1; maybe TRBD1 (5 bases). This CDR3 is built from 12 residues. Trimming removed 4 bases at V and 7 bases at J, with 13 bases between. Germline loops: CDR1 GTSNPN, CDR2 SVGIG (reference sequence). For the CDR3, the DNA is TGTGCCTGGAACCAGGGCCTAATTGAAGCTTTCTTT. Translation gives CAWNQGLIEAFF.

The gene calls are TRBV9 and TRBJ1-1; the D is unclear. The CDR3 spans 12 residues. V was shortened by 4 bases and J by 5 bases, with 9 bases between the two germline ends. Looked up from germline, CDR1 is SGDLS and CDR2 is YYNGEE. For the CDR3, the DNA is TGTGCCAGCAGCTTTGCGGATACTGAAGCTTTCTTT. As protein: CASSFADTEAFF.

This sequence joins TRBV29-1 and TRBJ1-2; tentatively, D is TRBD1 (6 bases). Between the trimmed V and J ends, which lost 4 bases and 4 bases, there was a span of 13 bases. CDR3 length: 13 amino acids. CDR1 is SQVTM, CDR2 ANQGSEA, per germline. DNA of the CDR3: TGCAGCGTTGGTGAAGGGGGGGCCTATGGCTACACCTTC. Translation gives CSVGEGGAYGYTF.

The chain combines TRBV21-1 with TRBJ2-2; TRBD1 was called by the table and not checked on the DNA. TRBV21-1 is flagged as a pseudogene. CDR3 length equals 19 residues. The DNA for the CDR3 is TGTGCCAGCAGCAAACACGGTCTAGGGGGCCAGAGGAACACCGGGGAGCTGTTTTTT. This translates into CASSKHGLGGQRNTGELFF.

The chain combines TRBV2 with TRBJ2-6; the D gene is possibly TRBD2 (5 bases). This CDR3 is 15 amino acids long. V lost 5 bases and J 0 bases, leaving 8 bases between the germline ends. Germline lookup yields CDR1 SNHLY and CDR2 FYNNEI. The CDR3 region is CASSPGYSGANVLTF. The DNA for the CDR3 is TGTGCCAGCAGTCCGGGATACTCTGGGGCCAACGTCCTGACTTTC.

The chain joins TRBV5-1 to TRBJ1-1; 11 bases map to TRBD1. The CDR3 is 17 amino acids. Germline-derived CDR1 and CDR2 are SGHRS and YFSETQ. Trimming at V came to 4 bases and at J to 3 bases, leaving 11 bases not matched to a gene. The CDR3 here is CASSTGQGAGGDTEAFF. CDR3 DNA sequence: TGCGCCAGCAGCACCGGACAGGGGGCAGGAGGGGACACTGAAGCTTTCTTT.

The V gene is TRBV30, the J gene TRBJ2-1, with a weak D call TRBD2 (6 bases). There are 16 residues in the CDR3. The V end was cut by 2 bases, the J end by 0 bases, with 14 bases between. CDR1 and CDR2 from the germline V gene are GTSNPN and SVGIG (reference sequence). The CDR3 DNA reads as TGTGCCTGGAGTCGGGGACTGCAGAGCTCCTACAATGAGCAGTTCTTC. As protein: CAWSRGLQSSYNEQFF.

The chain employs TRBV5-1 and TRBJ1-1, with D perhaps matching TRBD1 (5 bases). The germline V gene has CDR1 SGHRS and CDR2 YFSETQ. CDR3 length: 14 residues. V was clipped by 4 bases and J by 1 base, with 11 bases between them. The CDR3: CASSLDRPNTEAFF. The CDR3 nucleotides are TGCGCCAGCAGCCTAGACAGACCGAACACTGAAGCTTTCTTT.

The V gene is TRBV28, the J gene TRBJ1-1; D perhaps matches TRBD1 (6 bases). The V end was cut by 3 bases, the J end by 5 bases, with 22 bases between. This CDR3 is built from 17 residues. From germline, CDR1 is MDHEN and CDR2 SYDVKM. CDR3 amino acids: CASSLGRGKGMRTEAFF. In nucleotides, the CDR3 is TGTGCCAGCAGTTTGGGCAGGGGTAAGGGAATGAGGACTGAAGCTTTCTTT.

CDR3 sequence (DNA): TGTGCCAGCAGTACTTTAGACAGGGGCACCGGGGAGCTGTTTTTT. Its translation is CASSTLDRGTGELFF. The V and J genes are TRBV6-1 and TRBJ2-2, with 8 bases fitting TRBD1. The V segment lost 5 bases and the J segment 4 bases; nucleotides outside the gene matches: 6. The germline gives CDR1 MNHNS, CDR2 SASEGT. This CDR3 contains 15 residues.

The J gene is TRBJ1-5, the V gene TRBV21-1; TRBD1 reflects the table's D call only, with no check against the DNA. TRBV21-1 is assigned pseudogene status. This CDR3 is 14 amino acids long. The CDR3, as DNA: TGTGCCAGTTTAAACAGGGGTAGCAATCAGCCCCAGCATTTT. Protein: CASLNRGSNQPQHF.

This chain uses TRBV28 with TRBJ2-7; 13 bases agree with TRBD2. CDR1 is MDHEN, CDR2 SYDVKM, per germline. V dropped 2 bases and J dropped 7; count of bases not matched to a gene: 8. The CDR3 has 16 residues. The CDR3 coding sequence is TGTGCCAGCAGTTTACAACTAGCGGGAGGGCCGGGGGAGCAGTACTTC. It codes for CASSLQLAGGPGEQYF. Together with reference TRBV28 and TRBJ2-7, the CDR3 gives the full variable domain: DVKVTQSSRYLVKRTGEKVFLECVQDMDHENMFWYRQDPGLGLRLIYFSYDVKMKEKGDIPEGYSVSREKKERFSLILESASTNQTSMYLCASSLQLAGGPGEQYFGPGTRLTVT.

This chain uses TRBV4-2 with TRBJ2-1; 10 nucleotides agree with TRBD2. This CDR3 is 22 amino acids long. Germline-derived CDR1 and CDR2 are LGHNA and YNFKEQ. The V gene end was trimmed by 0 bases and the J gene end by 10 bases; junction bases not matched to a gene: 27. The CDR3, as DNA: TGTGCCAGCAGCCAAGAATCCATAGCGTCTGGAAGTGTGCCTAGCGGGAGTCGGGAGCAGTTCTTC. Its protein is CASSQESIASGSVPSGSREQFF.

This CDR3 is CASSYESNSYEQYF. In nucleotides, the CDR3 is TGTGCCAGCAGTTACGAGAGTAACTCCTACGAGCAGTACTTC. V is TRBV6-6 and J is TRBJ2-7, with D unresolved. The CDR3 is 14 residues long. CDR1 MNHNY and CDR2 SVGAGI come from the germline V gene (reference sequence). V shed 2 bases and J shed 0 bases, with 8 bases lying between them.